The text below deals with one TCR beta chain. Its matching antigen is unknown. TCRdb keeps only in-frame clones here, not all; method: immunoSEQ multiplex PCR. In the table there are 35,000 or so clones, roughly 71% of which are singletons. This sample is part of a study of immune evolution from preneoplasia to lung adenocarcinoma. Study as a whole: HLA loss of heterozygosity: around 6.5% AIS, about 15% MIA, roughly 35% ADC, none AAH.

Study-wide findings and caveats: Clonality was highest in normal lung, lower in later-stage lesions apparently.

Each case's diagnosis was confirmed by two pathologists on H&E. After pathologic assessment, macro-dissection selected premalignant or tumor cells for extraction. Germline V gene data show CDR1 as SGHTA and CDR2 as FQGTGA. V was clipped by 5 bases and J by 1 base, with 4 bases between them. The CDR3 totals 12 residues. The J gene is TRBJ2-3, the V gene TRBV7-3, with D unresolved. The specimen was FFPE invasive lung adenocarcinoma tissue. This receptor was identified in a person in their sixties with lung adenocarcinoma. CDR3 in amino acids: CASSPGTDTQYF. The CDR3 coding sequence is TGTGCCAGCAGCCCCGGCACAGATACGCAGTATTTT.